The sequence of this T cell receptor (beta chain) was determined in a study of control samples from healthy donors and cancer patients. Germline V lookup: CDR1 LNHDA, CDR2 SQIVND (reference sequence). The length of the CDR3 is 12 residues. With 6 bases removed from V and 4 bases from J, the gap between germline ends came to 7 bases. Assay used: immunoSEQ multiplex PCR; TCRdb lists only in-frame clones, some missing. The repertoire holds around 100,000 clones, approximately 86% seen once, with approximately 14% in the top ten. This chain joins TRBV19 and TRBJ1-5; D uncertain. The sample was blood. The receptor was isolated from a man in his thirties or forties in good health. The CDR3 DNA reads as TGTGCCAGTAGGGAACTGAATCAGCCCCAGCATTTT. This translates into CASRELNQPQHF.